This T cell receptor beta chain comes out of a study of blood T cells in healthy people across ages. CDR3 length: 14 amino acids. Germline CDR1 is LNHNV and CDR2 is YYDKDF (reference sequence). Trimming shortened V by 0 bases and J by 6 bases, and 10 bases separated the two germline ends. A second PCR, run for roughly 6 to 11 cycles, used a sample-barcoded 5' primer plus a J-beta primer mix. From the 5' RACE reads, TCRdb called clonotypes with MiXCR, one entry per CDR3 protein. The data hold about 1.4 million distinct CDR3 sequences, with approximately 59% observed a single time. The receptor comes from a man between 18 and 29 years old in good health. The chain combines TRBV15 with TRBJ2-3; D gene uncertain. Sequencing was performed on blood. CDR3 coding DNA: TGTGCCACCAGCAGAGATCTTGGGCTTGATACGCAGTATTTT. This gives the protein CATSRDLGLDTQYF.